A selection of T cell receptor beta chains follows, all from one sample in a study of blood T cell repertoires in COVID-19. Generated by immunoSEQ multiplex PCR, the TCRdb table keeps only in-frame clones and is missing some. Of 110,000 or so clones in the sample, 75% to 90% were seen once. Sequences were obtained from peripheral blood. The origin of the receptors is a human donor in a cohort sampled during active COVID-19. Both conserved end residues are part of each CDR3. D genes are given only for firm matches. Clone size appears in some rows only: once, few, many, or a class for an expanded clone.

V gene	D gene	J gene	clone size	CDR3 length	CDR3 DNA	CDR3 protein
TRBV28	TRBD1	TRBJ1-6	-	16	TGTGCCAGCAGTTCCGACAGGGCCAAAACGAATTCACCCCTCCACTTT	CASSSDRAKTNSPLHF
TRBV10-3	-	TRBJ1-2	-	11	TGTGCCATCAGTAACCCAGAAGGCTACACCTTC	CAISNPEGYTF
TRBV5-6	TRBD1	TRBJ1-3	-	17	TGTGCCAGCAGCAAAGGGACAGGAGCAATCTCTGGAAACACCATATATTTT	CASSKGTGAISGNTIYF
TRBV11-2	TRBD2	TRBJ2-5	few	17	TGTGCCAGCAGCCCGGGACTAGCGGGGGTGTACCAAGAGACCCAGTACTTC	CASSPGLAGVYQETQYF
TRBV28	-	TRBJ1-5	-	14	TGTGCCAGCAGTTTGCAGGCGGGGGGTCAGCCCCAGCATTTT	CASSLQAGGQPQHF
TRBV27	-	TRBJ1-6	few	16	TGTGCCAGCAGTTTCGGCAGGGGTTCAATGGATTCACCCCTCCACTTT	CASSFGRGSMDSPLHF
TRBV10-1	TRBD2	TRBJ2-3	-	15	TGCGCCAGCAGTGAGTCGAAGCGGGGGACAGATACGCAGTATTTT	CASSESKRGTDTQYF
TRBV6-2/TRBV6-3	-	TRBJ2-1	once	15	TGTGCCAGCAGTTTTCGGCGGGCTACCTACAATGAGCAGTTCTTC	CASSFRRATYNEQFF
TRBV4-3	-	TRBJ2-1	once	13	TGCGCCAGCAGCCAGGGGGGAGACAATGAGCAGTTCTTC	CASSQGGDNEQFF
TRBV5-1	TRBD1	TRBJ2-4	once	13	TGCGCCAGCAGCAAGGGACAGTCGAACATTCAGTACTTC	CASSKGQSNIQYF
TRBV14	-	TRBJ1-2	-	13	TGTGCCAGCAGCCAAAGGGGGGGCTACGGCTACACCTTC	CASSQRGGYGYTF
TRBV5-1	TRBD2	TRBJ2-1	-	20	TGCGCCAGCAGCTGGTTCGGGACAACTAGCGGGGGGTCCCCGGACAATGAGCAGTTCTTC	CASSWFGTTSGGSPDNEQFF
TRBV18	TRBD1	TRBJ1-1	once	13	TGTGCCAGCTCGTACTTACAGGGGGCTGAAGCTTTCTTT	CASSYLQGAEAFF
TRBV19	-	TRBJ1-3	-	11	TGTGACAGGGAGGCTGGAAACACCATATATTTT	CDREAGNTIYF
TRBV5-5	-	TRBJ2-4	-	13	TGTGCCAGCAGCTTGCTCCCCCTTAACATTCAGTACTTC	CASSLLPLNIQYF
TRBV7-2	TRBD1	TRBJ2-1	-	16	TGTGCCAGCAGCTACAACGACAGGGGGCTTTACAATGAGCAGTTCTTC	CASSYNDRGLYNEQFF
TRBV18	TRBD2	TRBJ2-1	-	17	TGTGCCAGCTCACCAGTCCTAGCGGGGGCCCGGGTCAATGAGCAGTTCTTC	CASSPVLAGARVNEQFF
TRBV5-1	TRBD1	TRBJ2-1	-	16	TGCGCCAGCAGCAGAGCGATGGGACAGTTGGGGAATGAGCAGTTCTTC	CASSRAMGQLGNEQFF
TRBV19	TRBD1	TRBJ1-2	once	14	TGTGCCAGTAGGGACCCGGACAGGAGTGGTGGCTACACCTTC	CASRDPDRSGGYTF
TRBV4-1	-	TRBJ2-3	-	16	TGCGCCAGCAGCCAAGGGACTCGGGGTAGGCCAGATACGCAGTATTTT	CASSQGTRGRPDTQYF
TRBV4-3	TRBD2	TRBJ2-7	-	15	TGCGCCAGCAGCCAACAGGGAGGGGTAGCCTACGAGCAGTACTTC	CASSQQGGVAYEQYF
TRBV7-6	-	TRBJ2-3	-	13	TGTGCCAGCGGGACTTTCAACGGAGATACGCAGTATTTT	CASGTFNGDTQYF
TRBV30	-	TRBJ1-1	-	12	TGTGCCTGGAACCCACAGGGTTGTGAAGCTTTCTTT	CAWNPQGCEAFF
TRBV28	TRBD2	TRBJ2-7	-	16	TGTGCCAGCAGTTCCGGACTAGCGGGGTTTTCCTACGAGCAGTACTTC	CASSSGLAGFSYEQYF
TRBV20-1	-	TRBJ1-2	-	9	TGCAGTGCCGGGGGGGGCTACACCTTC	CSAGGGYTF
TRBV13	-	TRBJ1-4	few	14	TGTGCCAGCAACCGGAGAGCAACTAATGAAAAACTGTTTTTT	CASNRRATNEKLFF
TRBV7-9	-	TRBJ1-2	-	15	TGTGCCAGCAGCTTAGATCCGGGTTTGAACTATGGCTACACCTTC	CASSLDPGLNYGYTF
TRBV9	-	TRBJ1-3	few	15	TGTGCCAGCAGCCCTTGGACAATCTCTGGAAACACCATATATTTT	CASSPWTISGNTIYF
TRBV2	-	TRBJ2-7	-	13	TGTGCCAGCAGTCTGGGGACATTTTACGAGCAGTACTTC	CASSLGTFYEQYF
TRBV3-1/TRBV3-2	-	TRBJ1-2	-	12	TGTGCCAGCAGCAGGGACACTTATGGCTACACCTTC	CASSRDTYGYTF
TRBV4-3	-	TRBJ2-5	-	15	TGCGCCAGCAGCCAAGAATGGAAGCGTTGGGAGACCCAGTACTTC	CASSQEWKRWETQYF
TRBV7-2	-	TRBJ2-7	-	12	TGTGCCAGCAGCCACTTCCCCTACGAGCAGTACTTC	CASSHFPYEQYF
TRBV29-1	-	TRBJ2-7	-	11	TGCAGCGTTGGGGGACACTACGAGCAGTACTTC	CSVGGHYEQYF
TRBV11-3	-	TRBJ2-1	-	20	TGTGCCAGCAGCCTCATCAGGGGCCGCGGCACCCAAATTCGTTACAATGAGCAGTTCTTC	CASSLIRGRGTQIRYNEQFF
TRBV9	-	TRBJ2-1	-	15	TGTGCCAGCAGCGTGCGCGGGAATTCCTACAATGAGCAGTTCTTC	CASSVRGNSYNEQFF
TRBV6-2/TRBV6-3	TRBD1	TRBJ1-5	-	21	TGTGCCAGCAGTTACTCAATTGGGATTGGACAGGGGAAGGCATACGGTCAGCCCCAGCATTTT	CASSYSIGIGQGKAYGQPQHF
TRBV20-1	TRBD1	TRBJ2-7	-	13	TGCAGTGCTAGTGGACAGGGGCGGGACGAGCAGTACTTC	CSASGQGRDEQYF
TRBV7-8	-	TRBJ2-7	-	12	TGTGCCAGCAGCTCGAACACCTACGAGCAGTACTTC	CASSSNTYEQYF
TRBV4-1	TRBD2	TRBJ2-1	-	17	TGCGCCAGCAGCCAAGAGGTGGCTAGCGGGGGCAGGGATGAGCAGTTCTTC	CASSQEVASGGRDEQFF
TRBV7-2	TRBD1	TRBJ1-1	-	13	TGTGCCAGCAGCTCGGGACAGGGAGGGGTAGCTTTCTTT	CASSSGQGGVAFF
TRBV18	-	TRBJ1-2	-	14	TGTGCCAGCTCACCAGGGACACAAAACTATGGCTACACCTTC	CASSPGTQNYGYTF
TRBV4-1	TRBD1	TRBJ1-2	-	15	TGCGCCAGCAGCGTCCCGGGACAGGGGGACTATGGCTACACCTTC	CASSVPGQGDYGYTF
TRBV6-5	TRBD1	TRBJ2-1	once	15	TGTGCCAGCAGTTACAGGGACAGGGGAGTATATGAGCAGTTCTTC	CASSYRDRGVYEQFF
TRBV6-1	TRBD1	TRBJ2-1	-	18	TGTGCCAGCAGTGAACTACCGAGGGACAGTCGGAACAACAATGAGCAGTTCTTC	CASSELPRDSRNNNEQFF
TRBV28	-	TRBJ2-3	once	14	TGTGCCAGCAGTTTTCGGGGGGCCGGTTCAACGCAGTATTTT	CASSFRGAGSTQYF